These 32 T cell receptor beta chains originate from one sample sequenced in a study of blood T cell repertoires in COVID-19. Assay: immunoSEQ multiplex PCR; the TCRdb copy retains only in-frame clones and omits some. Of approximately 170,000 clones listed, about 85% are singletons. The sequenced material came from peripheral blood. The receptors stem from a man in his sixties or seventies who had recovered from COVID-19.

In DNA, the CDR3 is TGTGCCTGGAGTGTATCCGGGACTGTGAGCGTCGGCTACACCTTC. As protein: CAWSVSGTVSVGYTF. The chain has TRBV30 and TRBJ1-2; D is perhaps TRBD1 (5 bases). Between the trimmed V and J ends, which lost 0 bases and 8 bases, there was a span of 19 bases. The germline gives CDR1 GTSNPN, CDR2 SVGIG (reference sequence). The CDR3 sequence is 15 residues long.

This clone was seen more than once but under ten times. This chain joins TRBV7-9 and TRBJ1-2; 8 bases fit TRBD1. This CDR3 region has 12 residues. Unmatched junction bases numbered 3, after V lost 5 bases and J lost 7 bases. From germline, CDR1 is SEHNR and CDR2 FQNEAQ (reference sequence). CDR3 amino acids: CASSRQGSGYTF. For the CDR3, the DNA is TGTGCCAGCAGCCGACAGGGGTCTGGCTACACCTTC. Complete variable domain (other parts from reference TRBV7-9 and TRBJ1-2): DTGVSQNPRHKITKRGQNVTFRCDPISEHNRLYWYRQTLGQGPEFLTYFQNEAQLEKSRLLSDRFSAERPKGSFSTLEIQRTEQGDSAMYLCASSRQGSGYTFGSGTRLTVV.

The chain joins TRBV18 to TRBJ1-5; 7 bases line up with TRBD1. J gave up 5 bases and V 5 bases, and 6 bases lay outside the gene matches. Germline V gene lookup returns CDR1 KGHSH and CDR2 LQKENI. CDR3 length: 14 amino acids. CDR3 region: CASSEQGKDQPQHF. CDR3 nucleotide sequence: TGTGCCAGCTCAGAACAGGGGAAGGATCAGCCCCAGCATTTT.

The V gene is TRBV28, the J gene TRBJ1-1; weak D call: TRBD1 (6 bases). The CDR3 extends over 15 amino acids. Trimming removed 4 bases from V and 5 bases from J, with 17 bases in between. Germline lookup yields CDR1 MDHEN and CDR2 SYDVKM. The CDR3 coding sequence is TGTGCCAGCAGTTCGGGGGGCATCGCCGGGACTGAAGCTTTCTTT. Translated: CASSSGGIAGTEAFF.

V usage is TRBV14 and J usage is TRBJ1-6; unclear D gene. Trimming left V 0 bases short and J 13 bases short, with 10 bases between. The CDR3 has 13 residues. Looked up from germline, CDR1 is SGHDN and CDR2 is FVKESK. CDR3 DNA sequence: TGTGCCAGCAGCCAAGATACCCGCCGGCCCCTCCACTTT. Translation gives CASSQDTRRPLHF.

The chain employs TRBV27 and TRBJ2-3, with TRBD2 identical over 14 bases. The germline V gene encodes CDR1 MNHEY and CDR2 SMNVEV (reference sequence). The V segment lost 6 bases and the J segment 5 bases; nucleotides outside the gene matches: 13. The length of the CDR3 is 18 residues. CDR3 nucleotide sequence: TGTGCCAGCAGCCACAGGACTAGCGGGAGGCCCAAGTTAGATACGCAGTATTTT. As protein: CASSHRTSGRPKLDTQYF.

Notes on this clone: The limits of the CDR3 on the DNA are not certain, so only TCRdb's listed CDR3 is given. The genes are TRBV12-2 and TRBJ2-5; the D call of TRBD2 is as the table states it, not checked on the DNA. TRBV12-2 constitutes a pseudogene. Inclusive of both ends, the CDR3 amounts to 22 amino acids. The CDR3 here is CASRLKGVGTGTSGSVRETQYF.

The gene calls are TRBV6-2 or TRBV6-3 and TRBJ2-1; D unresolved. CDR1 is MNHEY and CDR2 is SVGEGT in the germline V gene. The length of the CDR3 is 12 residues. V gave up 6 bases and J gave up 4 bases, with 7 bases separating them. The chain's CDR3 is CASSPGYNEQFF. The CDR3 coding sequence is TGTGCCAGCAGCCCCGGTTACAATGAGCAGTTCTTC.

This chain connects TRBV6-5 to TRBJ2-7; 8 bases match TRBD1. Trimming removed 3 bases from V and 3 bases from J; junction bases left unmatched: 7. The germline gives CDR1 MNHEY, CDR2 SVGAGI. CDR3 size: 15 residues. The CDR3 coding sequence is TGTGCCAGCAGTTATTCAGACAGGGGCGGCTACGAGCAGTACTTC. It codes for CASSYSDRGGYEQYF.

The rearrangement uses TRBV19 and TRBJ2-1; 13 bases line up with TRBD2. This CDR3 has 13 amino acids. V lost 4 bases, J lost 15 bases, and 6 bases stayed unmatched. Germline V gene lookup returns CDR1 LNHDA and CDR2 SQIVND (reference sequence). DNA of the CDR3: TGTGCCAGTAGTACCGGACTAGCGGGAGACCTGTTCTTC. As protein: CASSTGLAGDLFF. Looking up the rest from reference TRBV19 and TRBJ2-1 gives the full variable domain: DGGITQSPKYLFRKEGQNVTLSCEQNLNHDAMYWYRQDPGQGLRLIYYSQIVNDFQKGDIAEGYSVSREKKESFPLTVTSAQKNPTAFYLCASSTGLAGDLFFGPGTRLTVL.

The chain recombines TRBV18 with TRBJ2-7, with 7 bases lining up with TRBD2. The trim removed 3 bases at V and 1 base at J, leaving 6 bases unmatched. The CDR3 runs 15 residues. The germline V gene has CDR1 KGHSH and CDR2 LQKENI. The CDR3 DNA sequence: TGTGCCAGCTCACCTCGTTGGGAGGGTTCCTACGAGCAGTACTTC. It is translated as CASSPRWEGSYEQYF. Full variable domain (outside the CDR3, taken from reference TRBV18 and TRBJ2-7): NAGVMQNPRHLVRRRGQEARLRCSPMKGHSHVYWYRQLPEEGLKFMVYLQKENIIDESGMPKERFSAEFPKEGPSILRIQQVVRGDSAAYFCASSPRWEGSYEQYFGPGTRLTVT.

The chain joins TRBV6-5 to TRBJ2-3; D ambiguous. Germline V gives CDR1 MNHEY, CDR2 SVGAGI. This CDR3 region has 14 residues. The V end lost 2 bases, the J end lost 1 base, and 7 bases lay between the germline ends. CDR3 amino acids: CASSYNQGTDTQYF. CDR3 nucleotide sequence: TGTGCCAGCAGTTACAACCAGGGCACAGATACGCAGTATTTT.

This chain connects TRBV14 to TRBJ2-7; TRBD2 agrees at 15 bases. Germline V gene data show CDR1 as SGHDN and CDR2 as FVKESK. Trimming at V came to 1 base and at J to 3 bases, leaving 7 bases not matched to a gene. This CDR3 region has 18 residues. CDR3 sequence (DNA): TGTGCCAGCAGCCAAGTCGCGGGACTAGCGGGAGGTAGCTACGAGCAGTACTTC. This translates into CASSQVAGLAGGSYEQYF.

The J gene is TRBJ2-7, the V gene TRBV9, with 9 bases matching TRBD2. Germline lookup yields CDR1 SGDLS and CDR2 YYNGEE. The CDR3 has 15 amino acids. The junction had 8 bases not matched to a gene; V was cut back by 4 bases and J by 3 bases. Here the CDR3 reads CASSPVAGDDYEQYF. Written as DNA, the CDR3 is TGTGCCAGCAGCCCGGTAGCGGGAGACGACTACGAGCAGTACTTC.

The V gene is TRBV19, the J gene TRBJ2-1, with TRBD1 identical over 11 bases. J gave up 7 bases and V 10 bases, and 9 bases lay outside the gene matches. CDR1 is LNHDA and CDR2 is SQIVND in the germline V gene (reference sequence). CDR3 length equals 14 residues. CDR3 amino acids: CATRWTGGSNEQFF. The CDR3 DNA follows: TGTGCCACAAGGTGGACAGGGGGCTCAAATGAGCAGTTCTTC.

This chain connects TRBV30 to TRBJ2-1, with 8 bases fitting TRBD2. The V gene end was trimmed by 2 bases and the J gene end by 0 bases; junction bases not matched to a gene: 3. This CDR3 is 15 amino acids long. The germline V gene encodes CDR1 GTSNPN and CDR2 SVGIG (reference sequence). CDR3 sequence reads: CAWSPTSVSYNEQFF. In DNA, the CDR3 is TGTGCCTGGAGTCCGACTAGCGTCTCCTACAATGAGCAGTTCTTC.

This clone was counted between two and nine times. This chain connects TRBV5-4 to TRBJ1-1; tentative D call: TRBD1 (6 bases). Trimming took 4 bases from V and 7 from J, leaving 17 bases between them. The CDR3 loop spans 14 amino acids. Germline CDR1 SGHNT, CDR2 YYREEE (reference sequence). Written as DNA, the CDR3 is TGTGCCAGCAGCCACAGACAGGCCGAAGATGAAGCTTTCTTT. Translated: CASSHRQAEDEAFF.

The V call is TRBV13, the J call TRBJ1-6; 7 bases are a match to TRBD1. The CDR3 has 17 residues. The germline CDR1 and CDR2 sequences are PRHDT and FYEKMQ (reference sequence). J gave up 5 bases and V 2 bases, and 9 bases lay outside the gene matches. The CDR3 loop is CASSLSLGTVNNSPLHF. The DNA for the CDR3 is TGTGCCAGCAGCTTAAGTCTAGGGACAGTCAATAATTCACCCCTCCACTTT.

This clone was observed at least ten times. V gene TRBV2 combines with J gene TRBJ2-7; D is uncertain. Trimming took off 6 bases at V and 10 bases at J, with 13 bases between the two ends. Per germline, CDR1 SNHLY and CDR2 FYNNEI. The CDR3 consists of 11 residues. In DNA form, the CDR3 reads TGTGCCAGCAGGGAGAACAATCTCCAGTACTTC. As protein: CASRENNLQYF.

V is TRBV27 and J is TRBJ2-1; TRBD2 aligns across 12 bases. The V segment lost 4 bases and the J segment 2 bases; nucleotides outside the gene matches: 9. The CDR3 consists of 18 residues. CDR1 MNHEY and CDR2 SMNVEV come from the germline V gene (reference sequence). CDR3 bases: TGTGCCAGCAGTTCCCAGCTAGCGGGAGGGCCCACCTACAATGAGCAGTTCTTC. This encodes CASSSQLAGGPTYNEQFF.

The rearrangement joins TRBV6-5 to TRBJ2-4; 7 bases align to TRBD1. Germline V CDR1 and CDR2: MNHEY, SVGAGI. Losses at the gene ends were 3 bases for V and 1 base for J; bases not matched to a gene: 6. The CDR3 runs 16 residues. In DNA, the CDR3 is TGTGCCAGCAGTTATTCGACAGGGTCTGCCAAAAACATTCAGTACTTC. It translates to CASSYSTGSAKNIQYF.

The chain combines TRBV19 with TRBJ2-7; 10 positions match TRBD2. The trim removed 3 bases at V and 2 bases at J, leaving 7 bases unmatched. Per the germline V gene, CDR1 is LNHDA and CDR2 is SQIVND (reference sequence). The CDR3 extends over 16 amino acids. Here the CDR3 DNA reads TGTGCCAGTAGTATCCCCGGAACTAGCGGGACCTACGAGCAGTACTTC. As protein: CASSIPGTSGTYEQYF.

This clone was recorded a few times. The chain couples TRBV24-1 to TRBJ1-5; 7 nucleotides line up with TRBD1. The CDR3 extends over 13 amino acids. Germline CDR1 is KGHDR and CDR2 is SFDVKD. V shed 4 bases, J shed 8 bases, and the junction held 4 bases outside the gene matches. The CDR3 sequence is CATSEAQGEPQHF. DNA for the CDR3: TGTGCCACCAGTGAAGCGCAGGGGGAGCCCCAGCATTTT.

V and J are TRBV20-1 and TRBJ1-5; D is unresolved. The CDR3 has 11 amino acids. The germline V gene encodes CDR1 DFQATT and CDR2 SNEGSKA (reference sequence). Trimming pared 0 bases from V and 12 bases from J, leaving 9 bases between. CDR3 amino acids: CSARDRLNQHF. For the CDR3, the DNA is TGCAGTGCTAGAGATCGACTAAACCAGCATTTT.

This chain joins TRBV20-1 and TRBJ1-1; a weak D match, TRBD1 (5 bases). V lost 3 bases, J lost 0 bases, and 8 bases lay in between. Germline V lookup: CDR1 DFQATT, CDR2 SNEGSKA (reference sequence). The CDR3 is made up of 13 amino acids. CDR3 sequence: CSASGQMNTEAFF. In DNA, the CDR3 is TGCAGTGCTAGTGGACAAATGAACACTGAAGCTTTCTTT.

V gene TRBV23-1 combines with J gene TRBJ2-6; tentative D call: TRBD2 (5 bases). TRBV23-1 is designated an ORF whose function remains uncertain. Trimming cost V 0 bases and J 4 bases, with 13 bases left between them. CDR3 size: 17 residues. The CDR3 DNA follows: TGCGCCAGCAGTCAATCAAAGGGAGTAGGCGGGGCCAACGTCCTGACTTTC. It encodes CASSQSKGVGGANVLTF.

The chain couples TRBV19 to TRBJ2-5; 9 nucleotides align to TRBD2. The CDR3 covers 13 residues. Germline V gives CDR1 LNHDA, CDR2 SQIVND (reference sequence). After removal of 8 bases from V and 6 bases from J, the junction contained 7 bases not matched to a gene. As DNA, the CDR3 is TGTGCCAGTCGCGGGGGGGGGCTTAAGACCCAGTACTTC. It codes for CASRGGGLKTQYF. Based on the CDR3 plus reference TRBV19 and TRBJ2-5, the full variable domain is DGGITQSPKYLFRKEGQNVTLSCEQNLNHDAMYWYRQDPGQGLRLIYYSQIVNDFQKGDIAEGYSVSREKKESFPLTVTSAQKNPTAFYLCASRGGGLKTQYFGPGTRLLVL.

This chain links TRBV6-6 with TRBJ2-3; 7 bases match TRBD1. Germline-derived CDR1 and CDR2 are MNHNY and SVGAGI (reference sequence). CDR3 size: 16 residues. Trimming removed 4 bases from V and 1 base from J; junction bases left unmatched: 8. The CDR3 DNA sequence: TGTGCCAGCAGTTTTACAGGGGAAGGGGGCACAGATACGCAGTATTTT. Its protein product is CASSFTGEGGTDTQYF.

The gene calls are TRBV3-1 (or the pseudogene TRBV3-2) and TRBJ1-1; D remains ambiguous. The CDR3 spans 14 residues. Germline CDR1 LGHDT, CDR2 YNNKEL (reference sequence). V lost 3 bases to trimming and J lost 0 bases, with 8 bases between them. CDR3 nucleotides: TGTGCCAGCAGCCATATGACACTGAACACTGAAGCTTTCTTT. Protein: CASSHMTLNTEAFF.

This clone came up once. V gene TRBV3-1 (or the pseudogene TRBV3-2) combines with J gene TRBJ2-7, with TRBD2 matching over 7 bases. With 3 bases clipped from V and 6 bases from J, the junction kept 11 bases outside the gene matches. Germline CDR1 and CDR2: LGHDT and YNNKEL (reference sequence). This CDR3 region has 15 residues. The CDR3 coding sequence is TGTGCCAGCAGCCAGCGGACTAGTACTTCGTCCGAGCAGTACTTC. This translates into CASSQRTSTSSEQYF.

The chain joins TRBV6-5 to TRBJ1-1, with 9 bases aligning to TRBD1. This CDR3 spans 14 amino acids. V dropped 5 bases and J dropped 3; count of bases not matched to a gene: 4. From germline, CDR1 is MNHEY and CDR2 SVGAGI. CDR3 DNA: TGTGCCAGCAGTAAAACAGGGGGCGACACTGAAGCTTTCTTT. Amino acid sequence: CASSKTGGDTEAFF.

This clone was seen a single time. This chain connects TRBV27 to TRBJ1-1; 8 nucleotides align to TRBD1. The V gene's germline CDR1 is MNHEY and CDR2 SMNVEV (reference sequence). The CDR3 is made up of 15 amino acids. V trimming: 5 bases; J trimming: 2 bases; junction bases outside the gene matches: 7. CDR3 coding DNA: TGTGCCAGCAGTAGACAGGGGTGGTCTAACACTGAAGCTTTCTTT. Translation: CASSRQGWSNTEAFF.